Below, 17 T cell receptor beta chains from the same sample are listed, as sequenced in a study of cytomegalovirus exposure and HLA in healthy donors. The PCR made use of 60 Vbeta and 13 Jbeta primers. Repertoires were generated with immunoSEQ multiplex PCR, while TCRdb's copy carries only in-frame clones and drops some. Of some 120,000 clones in the sample, around 80% are singletons; the top ten hold 1%. Sequencing input: PBMCs. The receptors were sampled from a human donor in good health.

On this clone: At one of its ends the junction is not consistent with the germline gene, which may arise from a read error. The genes are TRBV7-9 and TRBJ2-5; 8 nucleotides line up with TRBD2. CDR3 size: 15 residues. CDR1 SEHNR and CDR2 FQNEAQ come from the germline V gene (reference sequence). The CDR3 loop reads CSSSSSGGGGETQYF. The CDR3 bases are TGTTCCAGCAGCTCATCCGGGGGGGGTGGAGAGACCCAGTACTTC.

In its sample, this clone was seen once. This chain links TRBV7-6 with TRBJ2-2, with 7 bases identical to TRBD1. The CDR3 runs to 16 residues. With 5 bases clipped from V and 0 bases from J, the junction kept 6 bases outside the gene matches. Germline CDR1 is SGHVS and CDR2 is FNYEAQ. The DNA of the CDR3 is TGTGCCAGCAGCCCAACCGGGACAGCGAACACCGGGGAGCTGTTTTTT. Encoded protein: CASSPTGTANTGELFF.

This clone was counted a few times. This rearrangement joins TRBV11-2 to TRBJ1-2; 12 nucleotides line up with TRBD1. CDR1 is SGHAT and CDR2 is FQNNGV in the germline V gene. Losses at the gene ends were 6 bases for V and 10 bases for J; bases not matched to a gene: 6. The CDR3 loop spans 13 amino acids. CDR3 DNA: TGTGCCAGCAGTTTTGGGACAGGGGGCCTCTACACCTTC. It is translated as CASSFGTGGLYTF.

V is TRBV7-3 and J is TRBJ2-5, with D possibly matching TRBD2 (5 bases). The length of the CDR3 is 14 residues. V was trimmed by 1 base and J by 2 bases, leaving 8 bases between them. In germline, CDR1 is SGHTA, CDR2 FQGTGA. CDR3: CASSLSGLQETQYF. CDR3 DNA sequence: TGTGCCAGCAGCTTAAGCGGGCTTCAAGAGACCCAGTACTTC.

This sequence joins TRBV7-9 and TRBJ1-2; D unresolved. V gave up 5 bases and J gave up 1 base, with 5 bases separating them. The CDR3 is made up of 12 amino acids. Germline V gives CDR1 SEHNR, CDR2 FQNEAQ (reference sequence). For the CDR3, the DNA is TGTGCCAGCAGCCGACTTAACTATGGCTACACCTTC. Amino acid sequence: CASSRLNYGYTF.

CDR3 DNA sequence: TGTGCCATCATTTCGGACCGGGACAGCCATGAGCAGTACTTC. It is translated as CAIISDRDSHEQYF. The V call is TRBV28, the J call TRBJ2-7; TRBD1 agrees at 7 bases. The V gene end was trimmed by 10 bases and the J gene end by 7 bases; junction bases not matched to a gene: 16. The CDR3 is 14 amino acids. Per germline, CDR1 MDHEN and CDR2 SYDVKM.

J is TRBJ1-6 and V is TRBV7-8; tentative D call: TRBD1 (6 bases). The germline CDR1 and CDR2 sequences are SGHVS and FQNEAQ. Trimming removed 3 bases at V and 10 bases at J, with 16 bases between. This CDR3 spans 15 amino acids. CDR3 DNA: TGTGCCAGCAGCTTTCGTCCCAGGGGCAGGTCACCCCTCCACTTT. Amino acids: CASSFRPRGRSPLHF.

This clone appeared a few times. This rearrangement joins TRBV6-5 to TRBJ1-6; D possibly corresponds to TRBD1 (6 bases). This CDR3 spans 14 amino acids. Germline CDR1 reads MNHEY; CDR2 reads SVGAGI. Trimming cost V 0 bases and J 8 bases, with 8 bases left between them. This chain's CDR3 is CASSYSTGHSPLHF. CDR3 nucleotides: TGTGCCAGCAGTTACTCGACAGGCCATTCACCCCTCCACTTT.

This chain links TRBV5-1 with TRBJ2-1; 13 positions agree with TRBD2. The CDR3 length is 17 residues. The V and J ends lost 4 bases and 0 bases, in that order; junction bases with no gene match: 4. In germline, CDR1 is SGHRS, CDR2 YFSETQ. CDR3 coding DNA: TGCGCCAGCAGCGTTACTAGCGGGGGGGCCTCCTACAATGAGCAGTTCTTC. It is translated as CASSVTSGGASYNEQFF. The full variable domain, completed using reference TRBV5-1 and TRBJ2-1, is KAGVTQTPRYLIKTRGQQVTLSCSPISGHRSVSWYQQTPGQGLQFLFEYFSETQRNKGNFPGRFSGRQFSNSRSEMNVSTLELGDSALYLCASSVTSGGASYNEQFFGPGTRLTVL.

This rearrangement joins TRBV19 to TRBJ2-3, with TRBD1 identical over 8 bases. CDR1 is LNHDA, CDR2 SQIVND, per germline (reference sequence). The CDR3 contains 15 residues. V dropped 4 bases and J dropped 0; count of bases not matched to a gene: 3. Here the CDR3 reads CASSTTGGSTDTQYF. The CDR3 bases are TGTGCCAGTAGTACCACAGGGGGGAGCACAGATACGCAGTATTTT.

In its sample, this clone was seen a few times. This chain uses TRBV6-1 with TRBJ1-1; D may be TRBD1 (5 bases). Germline CDR1 MNHNS, CDR2 SASEGT. The V end lost 2 bases, the J end lost 4 bases, and 17 bases lay between the germline ends. The CDR3 runs to 16 residues. CDR3 sequence reads: CASSENRRGVGTEAFF. The CDR3, as DNA: TGTGCCAGCAGTGAAAATCGACGGGGGGTGGGCACTGAAGCTTTCTTT.

The V and J genes are TRBV2 and TRBJ1-1, with 10 bases matching TRBD1. Germline CDR1 SNHLY, CDR2 FYNNEI. The CDR3 spans 14 residues. V shed 6 bases and J 5 bases; nucleotides not matched to a gene: 6. In DNA, the CDR3 is TGTGCCAGCAGAATCGGGACAGGGGTTACTGAAGCTTTCTTT. Protein: CASRIGTGVTEAFF.

The sample holds a few counts of this clone. The chain is built from TRBV11-2 and TRBJ1-1; the D is unclear. The germline gives CDR1 SGHAT, CDR2 FQNNGV. Trimming took 5 bases from V and 4 from J, leaving 8 bases between them. The CDR3 sequence is 12 residues long. CDR3 sequence reads: CASSPFGTEAFF. CDR3 nucleotides: TGTGCCAGCAGCCCCTTCGGCACTGAAGCTTTCTTT.

The chain recombines TRBV28 with TRBJ2-3; 8 bases map to TRBD1. Germline CDR1 MDHEN, CDR2 SYDVKM. This CDR3 has 12 residues. V gave up 2 bases and J gave up 10 bases; unmatched junction bases: 2. The CDR3 region is CASSLGTGAQYF. The CDR3 DNA reads TGTGCCAGCAGTTTAGGGACAGGCGCGCAGTATTTT.

The chain links TRBV18 to TRBJ2-7, with no clear D. Per the germline V gene, CDR1 is KGHSH and CDR2 is LQKENI. V lost 3 bases and J lost 0, with 6 bases in between. There are 13 residues in the CDR3. Written as DNA, the CDR3 is TGTGCCAGCTCACCGGAGAGCTCCTACGAGCAGTACTTC. This gives the protein CASSPESSYEQYF.

This chain joins TRBV5-1 and TRBJ1-2; maybe TRBD1 (6 bases). CDR1 is SGHRS, CDR2 YFSETQ, per germline. This CDR3 is 17 amino acids long. Trimming took 1 base from V and 1 from J, leaving 17 bases between them. The chain's CDR3 is CASSLMGTYSFNYGYTF. The CDR3, as DNA: TGCGCCAGCAGCTTGATGGGGACATACTCCTTTAACTATGGCTACACCTTC.

This clone was seen just once. The chain uses TRBV6-6 and TRBJ1-1, with D possibly matching TRBD1 (5 bases). The CDR3 totals 13 residues. The V gene lost 0 bases and the J gene lost 7 bases, with 9 bases spanning the gap. Germline assignment: CDR1 MNHNY and CDR2 SVGAGI (reference sequence). The CDR3 sequence is CASSYSTGDEAFF. CDR3 nucleotide sequence: TGTGCCAGCAGTTACTCTACGGGGGATGAAGCTTTCTTT.